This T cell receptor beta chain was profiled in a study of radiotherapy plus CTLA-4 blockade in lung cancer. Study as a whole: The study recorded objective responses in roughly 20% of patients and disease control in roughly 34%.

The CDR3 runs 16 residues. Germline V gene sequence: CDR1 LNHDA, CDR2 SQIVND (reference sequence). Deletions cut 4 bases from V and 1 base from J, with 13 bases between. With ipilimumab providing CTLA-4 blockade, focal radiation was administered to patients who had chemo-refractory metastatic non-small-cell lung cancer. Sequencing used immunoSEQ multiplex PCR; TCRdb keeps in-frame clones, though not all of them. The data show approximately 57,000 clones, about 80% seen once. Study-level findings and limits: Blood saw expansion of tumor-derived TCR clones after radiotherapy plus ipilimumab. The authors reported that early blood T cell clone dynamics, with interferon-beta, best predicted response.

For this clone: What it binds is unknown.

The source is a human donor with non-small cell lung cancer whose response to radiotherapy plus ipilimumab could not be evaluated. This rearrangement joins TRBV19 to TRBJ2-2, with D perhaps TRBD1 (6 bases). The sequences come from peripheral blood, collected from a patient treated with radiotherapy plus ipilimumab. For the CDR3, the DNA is TGTGCCAGTAGTACCTCCGGGACACTGAACACCGGGGAGCTGTTTTTT. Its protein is CASSTSGTLNTGELFF. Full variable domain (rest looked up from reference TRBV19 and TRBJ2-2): DGGITQSPKYLFRKEGQNVTLSCEQNLNHDAMYWYRQDPGQGLRLIYYSQIVNDFQKGDIAEGYSVSREKKESFPLTVTSAQKNPTAFYLCASSTSGTLNTGELFFGEGSRLTVL.